Ten or more counts support the clone carrying this TCR beta chain. Regions amplified from RNA transcripts were the TCR beta CDR3 regions. An initial round of RT-PCR targeting the TCR CDR3 relied on the HTBI primer set. MiXCR was run by TCRdb on the multiplex PCR reads, yielding one entry per CDR3 protein. The repertoire holds roughly 700,000 distinct CDR3 sequences, with 35% as singletons. The data were taken from a study of T cells in Graves' hyperthyroidism and ophthalmopathy. This CDR3 is built from 14 residues. Trimming left V 2 bases short and J 5 bases short, with 9 bases between. CDR1 and CDR2 (germline): SGHTA, FQGNSA.

V usage is TRBV7-2 and J usage is TRBJ2-2; D gene uncertain. The sequenced sample consisted of blood. This TCR was sampled from a woman between 35 and 50 years old with Graves' hyperthyroidism. The CDR3 coding sequence is TGTGCCAGCAGCTTATCCCTTTTTACCGGGGAGCTGTTTTTT. This translates into CASSLSLFTGELFF.